The 18 T cell receptor beta chains in this list originate from one sample, sequenced in a study of cytomegalovirus exposure and HLA in healthy donors. PCR employed 60 Vbeta and 13 Jbeta primers. TCRdb's copy holds only in-frame clones and misses some; the assay was immunoSEQ multiplex PCR. The sample has approximately 150,000 clones; 77% are singletons. Sequencing used PBMCs. These receptors were taken from a woman aged 25 to 39 in good health and CMV-seronegative.

The chain employs TRBV19 and TRBJ1-1, with 7 bases aligning to TRBD1. Germline trimming cut 7 bases from V and 4 bases from J; bases unmatched to any gene: 3. Germline CDR1 reads LNHDA; CDR2 reads SQIVND (reference sequence). This CDR3 is 12 amino acids long. CDR3 sequence reads: CASMEGATEAFF. Written as DNA, the CDR3 is TGTGCCAGTATGGAGGGGGCCACTGAAGCTTTCTTT.

This clone appeared a few times. This sequence joins TRBV6-5 and TRBJ1-5, with D maybe TRBD1 (5 bases). This CDR3 is 13 amino acids long. Germline assignment: CDR1 MNHEY and CDR2 SVGAGI. Between the trimmed V and J ends, which lost 7 bases and 2 bases, there was a span of 9 bases. CDR3 sequence (DNA): TGTGCCAGCACAGCAGGGCGCAATCAGCCCCAGCATTTT. As protein: CASTAGRNQPQHF.

This chain links TRBV5-1 with TRBJ2-7; 7 nucleotides match TRBD1. J lost 5 bases, V lost 0 bases, and 11 bases had no gene match. Germline lookup yields CDR1 SGHRS and CDR2 YFSETQ. The CDR3 is 16 residues long. This CDR3 reads CASSLGDSYRANEQYF. The CDR3 DNA reads as TGCGCCAGCAGCTTGGGGGACAGTTATCGGGCTAACGAGCAGTACTTC.

The chain joins TRBV5-4 to TRBJ2-2; D is undetermined. V shed 2 bases and J shed 0 bases, with 5 bases lying between them. The germline V gene encodes CDR1 SGHNT and CDR2 YYREEE (reference sequence). CDR3 length: 14 residues. The CDR3 DNA follows: TGTGCCAGCAGCTTTCCCTCGAACACCGGGGAGCTGTTTTTT. This encodes CASSFPSNTGELFF. Together with reference TRBV5-4 and TRBJ2-2, the CDR3 gives the full variable domain: ETGVTQSPTHLIKTRGQQVTLRCSSQSGHNTVSWYQQALGQGPQFIFQYYREEENGRGNFPPRFSGLQFPNYSSELNVNALELDDSALYLCASSFPSNTGELFFGEGSRLTVL.

The chain couples TRBV13 to TRBJ2-2; tentative D call: TRBD2 (6 bases). The germline gives CDR1 PRHDT, CDR2 FYEKMQ (reference sequence). The CDR3 runs 14 residues. V lost 2 bases and J 4 bases, leaving 8 bases between the germline ends. The CDR3 loop is CASSLPGGTGELFF. In DNA form, the CDR3 reads TGTGCCAGCAGCTTACCCGGGGGCACCGGGGAGCTGTTTTTT.

This rearrangement joins TRBV6-1 to TRBJ1-1, with 7 bases identical to TRBD1. CDR1 is MNHNS, CDR2 SASEGT, per germline. The CDR3 loop spans 21 amino acids. The junction had 19 bases not matched to a gene; V was cut back by 0 bases and J by 0 bases. The CDR3 here is CASSEAMIPGQRSFMNTEAFF. CDR3 DNA sequence: TGTGCCAGCAGTGAAGCTATGATACCGGGACAGCGTAGTTTCATGAACACTGAAGCTTTCTTT.

V and J are TRBV7-8 and TRBJ1-5; 7 bases align to TRBD1. Germline CDR1 is SGHVS and CDR2 is FQNEAQ. V trimming: 0 bases; J trimming: 3 bases; junction bases outside the gene matches: 2. The CDR3 is made up of 15 amino acids. DNA of the CDR3: TGTGCCAGCAGCTTAGCCGACAGGGTCAATCAGCCCCAGCATTTT. Protein: CASSLADRVNQPQHF.

This clone was recorded once. This sequence joins TRBV5-1 and TRBJ1-6, with 7 bases lining up with TRBD1. This CDR3 has 16 residues. Germline CDR1 SGHRS, CDR2 YFSETQ. Trimming cost V 0 bases and J 7 bases; bases outside gene matches: 7. The CDR3 protein is CASSLGPDRENSPLHF. CDR3 sequence (DNA): TGCGCCAGCAGCTTGGGGCCAGACAGGGAGAATTCACCCCTCCACTTT.

This clone ranks as medium-sized. This chain uses TRBV5-6 with TRBJ1-1; 8 bases are shared with TRBD1. CDR1 and CDR2 from the germline V gene are SGHDT and YYEEEE. Trimming removed 1 base from V and 1 base from J; junction bases left unmatched: 6. The length of the CDR3 is 16 residues. The CDR3 DNA reads TGTGCCAGCAGCTTGCCAGGGGGCTCGGCGAACACTGAAGCTTTCTTT. Translation: CASSLPGGSANTEAFF. Based on the CDR3 plus reference TRBV5-6 and TRBJ1-1, the full variable domain is DAGVTQSPTHLIKTRGQQVTLRCSPKSGHDTVSWYQQALGQGPQFIFQYYEEEERQRGNFPDRFSGHQFPNYSSELNVNALLLGDSALYLCASSLPGGSANTEAFFGQGTRLTVV.

DNA for the CDR3: TGTGCCAGCAGTACACTAGCGATCCAGAAGGGCAATGAGCAGTTCTTC. Translation gives CASSTLAIQKGNEQFF. V is TRBV27 and J is TRBJ2-1; 7 bases map to TRBD2. The V gene's germline CDR1 is MNHEY and CDR2 SMNVEV (reference sequence). V was pared by 5 bases and J by 6 bases, with 13 bases of the junction left unmatched. The CDR3 consists of 16 residues.

The chain links TRBV5-6 to TRBJ1-1, with D perhaps matching TRBD1 (6 bases). Per germline, CDR1 SGHDT and CDR2 YYEEEE. The CDR3 consists of 14 residues. V lost 1 base, J lost 5 bases, and 12 bases lay in between. CDR3 sequence: CASSLTGRGTEAFF. In DNA, the CDR3 is TGTGCCAGCAGCTTGACAGGGAGAGGGACTGAAGCTTTCTTT.

This clone occurred a few times. The chain combines TRBV2 with TRBJ2-7, with TRBD1 as a possible D gene (6 bases). This CDR3 contains 13 residues. Germline CDR1 and CDR2: SNHLY and FYNNEI. V shed 6 bases and J shed 6 bases, with 15 bases lying between them. For the CDR3, the DNA is TGTGCCAGCAGCGCCGACAGGTCTGGCGAGCAGTACTTC. This codes for CASSADRSGEQYF.

The rearrangement uses TRBV6-5 and TRBJ2-1; 14 nucleotides align to TRBD2. The CDR3 covers 16 residues. Trimming removed 0 bases from V and 8 bases from J; junction bases left unmatched: 3. Per germline, CDR1 MNHEY and CDR2 SVGAGI. Here the CDR3 reads CASSYSGTSGGHEQFF. As DNA, the CDR3 is TGTGCCAGCAGTTACTCCGGGACTAGCGGGGGCCATGAGCAGTTCTTC.

This clone was seen a handful of times. The chain has TRBV6-1 and TRBJ2-7, with D possibly TRBD1 on 5 matching bases. Germline assignment: CDR1 MNHNS and CDR2 SASEGT. With 10 bases removed from V and 3 bases from J, the gap between germline ends came to 13 bases. This CDR3 is built from 12 residues. CDR3 bases: TGTGCCACCCCGCTAGGGGACTACGAGCAGTACTTC. This sequence encodes CATPLGDYEQYF.

The CDR3: CASSTGQGARGGYTF. Written as DNA, the CDR3 is TGTGCCAGTAGTACCGGACAGGGGGCGCGAGGTGGCTACACCTTC. The chain links TRBV19 to TRBJ1-2; TRBD1 matches at 11 bases. The CDR3 sequence is 15 residues long. V dropped 4 bases and J dropped 7; count of bases not matched to a gene: 8. Germline assignment: CDR1 LNHDA and CDR2 SQIVND (reference sequence).

The rearrangement joins TRBV18 to TRBJ1-1; the match to TRBD1 covers 7 bases. The CDR3 has 15 amino acids. With 5 bases clipped from V and 4 bases from J, the junction kept 10 bases outside the gene matches. Germline lookup yields CDR1 KGHSH and CDR2 LQKENI. CDR3 nucleotide sequence: TGTGCCAGCTCATCGACAGGGCTGGTTGGCACTGAAGCTTTCTTT. Encoded protein: CASSSTGLVGTEAFF.

The chain joins TRBV30 to TRBJ1-3, with D possibly TRBD1 on 6 matching bases. Trimming left V 2 bases short and J 7 bases short, with 15 bases between. Germline-derived CDR1 and CDR2 are GTSNPN and SVGIG (reference sequence). This CDR3 spans 14 amino acids. CDR3 bases: TGTGCCTGGAGTACAGGCAGGGGCGCGAACACCATATATTTT. Translation gives CAWSTGRGANTIYF.

V usage is TRBV6-1 and J usage is TRBJ1-5; a weak D match, TRBD1 (5 bases). Germline V gene data show CDR1 as MNHNS and CDR2 as SASEGT. Trimming took off 6 bases at V and 7 bases at J, with 16 bases between the two ends. CDR3 length equals 14 residues. The CDR3 region has the DNA TGTGCCAGCAGCACCGGGGGACGCGGACAGCCCCAGCATTTT. Protein product: CASSTGGRGQPQHF.